The 6 T cell receptor beta chains below were found in one sample sequenced in a study of blood T cell repertoires in COVID-19. Assay: immunoSEQ multiplex PCR; the TCRdb copy retains only in-frame clones and omits some. Of about 310,000 clones detected, about 87% appear once; the ten largest clones hold approximately 8.1%. What was sequenced was peripheral blood. Every receptor here comes from a woman aged 45-65 years who had recovered from COVID-19.

This chain links TRBV6-2 or TRBV6-3 with TRBJ2-2; TRBD2 agrees at 10 bases. The CDR3 has 17 residues. Per the germline V gene, CDR1 is MNHEY and CDR2 is SVGEGT. The V gene end was trimmed by 3 bases and the J gene end by 3 bases; junction bases not matched to a gene: 7. The CDR3 DNA sequence: TGTGCCAGCAGTTATCCCAGCGGGGGGGCCGACACCGGGGAGCTGTTTTTT. It codes for CASSYPSGGADTGELFF.

The genes are TRBV27 and TRBJ2-3, with TRBD1 matching over 7 bases. Looked up from germline, CDR1 is MNHEY and CDR2 is SMNVEV (reference sequence). The CDR3 is made up of 16 amino acids. Trimming took 5 bases from V and 3 from J; bases not matched to a gene: 11. Here the CDR3 reads CASSRAGTVVTDTQYF. For the CDR3, the DNA is TGTGCCAGCAGTCGAGCCGGGACAGTAGTGACAGATACGCAGTATTTT.

CDR3 sequence (DNA): TGCAGTGCTAGTAGCGGGAGGGGGGGAGAGACCCAGTACTTC. Translation gives CSASSGRGGETQYF. The chain uses TRBV20-1 and TRBJ2-5, with TRBD2 matching 11 bases. The CDR3 has 14 residues. V trimming: 3 bases; J trimming: 4 bases; junction bases outside the gene matches: 4. Germline V CDR1 and CDR2: DFQATT, SNEGSKA (reference sequence).

The rearrangement joins TRBV9 to TRBJ1-2; 8 bases fit TRBD1. Germline assignment: CDR1 SGDLS and CDR2 YYNGEE. This CDR3 region has 14 residues. J gave up 10 bases and V 0 bases, and 8 bases lay outside the gene matches. This chain's CDR3 is CASSVDGTGFFYTF. The CDR3 DNA reads as TGTGCCAGCAGCGTAGACGGGACAGGATTTTTCTACACCTTC.

The gene calls are TRBV28 and TRBJ2-7; TRBD2 matches at 13 bases. Losses at the gene ends were 6 bases for V and 4 bases for J; bases not matched to a gene: 9. This CDR3 contains 16 residues. Germline V gives CDR1 MDHEN, CDR2 SYDVKM. The CDR3 loop reads CASSVLTSGGAYEQYF. CDR3 nucleotides: TGTGCCAGCAGCGTCCTCACTAGCGGGGGGGCTTACGAGCAGTACTTC.

The chain is built from TRBV21-1 and TRBJ1-5; TRBD1 is the table's D call and was not checked against the DNA. TRBV21-1 is labeled a pseudogene. This CDR3 is built from 15 residues. CDR3 sequence (DNA): TGTGCCAGCAGCTGTCACAGGGAAAGGCCGCAGCCCCAGCATTTT. Protein sequence: CASSCHRERPQPQHF.